The rows below give T cell receptor beta chains drawn from one sample of a study of OX40 agonist ivuxolimab in advanced cancers. Sequencing was performed with immunoSEQ multiplex PCR; in TCRdb, only in-frame clones are kept and a portion is missing. The table includes roughly 34,000 clones, around four fifths detected once. The sample here was CD4+ or CD8+ T cells sorted from blood, taken in a trial of the OX40 agonist ivuxolimab. The receptors come from an adult with an advanced solid tumor such as melanoma, head and neck, liver or kidney cancer. Both conserved end residues are part of each CDR3. The order of the fields is J gene, CDR3 length, clone size, V gene, D gene, CDR3 DNA, CDR3 protein. D genes are given only for firm matches. Clone size is given for some rows only: seen once, a few or many times, or a class if the clone is expanded.

J: TRBJ2-1
length: 13
size: .
V: TRBV28
D: .
DNA: TGTGCCAGCAGCCCCCGCCCTGGTGATGAGCAGTTCTTC
CDR3: CASSPRPGDEQFF

J: TRBJ1-1
length: 15
size: .
V: TRBV7-2
D: .
DNA: TGTGCCAGCAGCTTTGGAAAAGCGAACCCAACTGAAGCTTTCTTT
CDR3: CASSFGKANPTEAFF

J: TRBJ2-7
length: 12
size: .
V: TRBV6-6
D: .
DNA: TGTGCCAGCCTGGGGAGCTCCTACGAGCAGTACTTC
CDR3: CASLGSSYEQYF

J: TRBJ2-7
length: 15
size: .
V: TRBV2
D: .
DNA: TGTGCCAGCAGTGAATCGGGGGTCTCAATTGGAGAGCAGTACTTC
CDR3: CASSESGVSIGEQYF

J: TRBJ2-7
length: 15
size: .
V: TRBV11-2
D: .
DNA: TGTGCCAGCAGCTATGGAGGGACCCTCTCCTACGAGCAGTACTTC
CDR3: CASSYGGTLSYEQYF

J: TRBJ2-5
length: 14
size: .
V: TRBV7-9
D: TRBD1
DNA: TGTGCCAGCAGCCCCCGGGACAGTCAAGAGACCCAGTACTTC
CDR3: CASSPRDSQETQYF

J: TRBJ2-3
length: 15
size: .
V: TRBV9
D: TRBD2
DNA: TGTGCCAGCAGCCCCGGGGGGGAGCGGACAGATACGCAGTATTTT
CDR3: CASSPGGERTDTQYF

J: TRBJ2-7
length: 18
size: .
V: TRBV4-1
D: TRBD2
DNA: TGCGCCAGCAGCCAAGATATAACTAGCGGGAGCTTTTTCGACGAGCAGTACTTC
CDR3: CASSQDITSGSFFDEQYF

J: TRBJ1-5
length: 17
size: .
V: TRBV7-8
D: .
DNA: TGTGCCAGCAGCTCCCATCCCGCAGTCCCTGGCAATCAGCCCCAGCATTTT
CDR3: CASSSHPAVPGNQPQHF

J: TRBJ2-1
length: 15
size: .
V: TRBV11-2
D: .
DNA: TGTGCCAGCAGCCTGGGGCTAGCAGAATACAATGAGCAGTTCTTC
CDR3: CASSLGLAEYNEQFF

J: TRBJ1-2
length: 14
size: few
V: TRBV9
D: .
DNA: TGTGCCAGCAGCGGCCGGGACCATGGTCAAGGCTACACCTTC
CDR3: CASSGRDHGQGYTF

J: TRBJ2-1
length: 16
size: .
V: TRBV7-9
D: .
DNA: TGTGCCAGCAGCTTAGCAGGGCTGCAACCGGGGAATGAGCAGTTCTTC
CDR3: CASSLAGLQPGNEQFF

J: TRBJ2-7
length: 12
size: .
V: TRBV11-1
D: .
DNA: TGTGCCAGCAGCTTAGTCTCCTACGAGCAGTACTTC
CDR3: CASSLVSYEQYF